The rows below give T cell receptor beta chains drawn from one sample of a study of blood T cell repertoires in COVID-19. Some clones are missing from TCRdb's copy, which holds only in-frame ones; the method was immunoSEQ multiplex PCR. The profile covers around 300,000 clones, with around 86% appearing a single time and about 3% taken by the ten largest. Sample: peripheral blood. The receptor set was obtained from a woman aged 30 to 39 with active or convalescent COVID-19. The CDR3 runs from the conserved cysteine through the conserved F or W. Fields, in order: J gene, V gene, clone size, CDR3 protein. Part of the rows lack a size; the others show once, few, many or a class for expanded clones.

TRBJ2-3	TRBV4-3	-	CASSQEYYGTDTQYF
TRBJ2-7	TRBV27	-	CASRRSGTAYLEQYF
TRBJ2-1	TRBV28	-	CASTRQASGANNEQFF
TRBJ2-7	TRBV2	-	CASSEAVGVIPYEQYF
TRBJ2-7	TRBV20-1	once	CSARGGYEQYF
TRBJ1-2	TRBV19	-	CASSNPSWGGAGYTF
TRBJ1-2	TRBV20-1	-	CSARASGYTF
TRBJ1-6	TRBV21-1	-	CASSNPRTGGRSPLHF
TRBJ1-3	TRBV5-4	once	CASSRRGYSGNTIYF
TRBJ2-3	TRBV19	-	CATRADTQYF
TRBJ2-3	TRBV5-1	-	CASSLGLAGADTQYF
TRBJ1-6	TRBV19	-	CASQQDNSPLHF
TRBJ2-2	TRBV19	-	CASSIVTGGGTGELFF
TRBJ1-1	TRBV30	-	CAWSVLPDRVISEAFF
TRBJ2-3	TRBV5-4	-	CASSSYRGATTDTQYF
TRBJ1-5	TRBV29-1	-	CSVDEGGNQPQHF
TRBJ1-2	TRBV19	-	CASSFDREEGYTF
TRBJ2-5	TRBV3-1/TRBV3-2	-	CASSQGLAGSGAQYF
TRBJ2-3	TRBV29-1	-	CSVEGTASVDTQYF
TRBJ2-7	TRBV7-3	-	CASSGDRLWYF
TRBJ2-7	TRBV7-8	-	CASSHGTGNYEQYF
TRBJ1-2	TRBV6-9	-	CASPTWEFGYTF
TRBJ2-5	TRBV10-2	-	CASSNRDETQYF
TRBJ1-1	TRBV30	-	CAWSDVRGLATEAFF
TRBJ2-7	TRBV20-1	-	CSASMWGTVSYEQYF